Following are 15 T cell receptor beta chains from one sample sequenced in a study of early stage breast cancer tumors (dated by TCRdb to between 2016 and 2019). Libraries came from the immunoSEQ multiplex PCR assay. This is the immuneACCESS table as TCRdb keeps it, with only in-frame sequences that have V and J called. A part of the clones is gone; compared with another copy, unresolved V genes explain less than half, and the rest is unexplained. Across this sample there are 25,000 to 35,000 clones, with more than 65% seen only once. The top ten hold 4% to 5% of the sample. Sequencing was carried out using blood. The receptors originated from a person aged 35-50 years with breast cancer.

This clone showed up just a few times. The chain combines TRBV4-2 with TRBJ2-3, with 7 bases identical to TRBD2. Germline V CDR1 and CDR2: LGHNA, YNFKEQ. The CDR3 length is 16 residues. V dropped 4 bases and J dropped 0; count of bases not matched to a gene: 7. For the CDR3, the DNA is TGTGCCAGCAGCCTACTAGCGACACGAAGCACAGATACGCAGTATTTT. This sequence encodes CASSLLATRSTDTQYF.

This clone has just one count. This rearrangement joins TRBV19 to TRBJ2-2, with TRBD2 matching 8 bases. Germline V gene lookup returns CDR1 LNHDA and CDR2 SQIVND (reference sequence). Germline trimming cut 3 bases from V and 3 bases from J; bases unmatched to any gene: 15. This CDR3 is built from 19 residues. The CDR3 DNA sequence: TGTGCCAGTAGTATGGATTTGACGGTAGCGGGAATCTACACCGGGGAGCTGTTTTTT. It encodes CASSMDLTVAGIYTGELFF.

This chain joins TRBV7-3 and TRBJ2-2, with 8 nucleotides matching TRBD2. Germline V gene lookup returns CDR1 SGHTA and CDR2 FQGTGA. V dropped 3 bases and J dropped 2; count of bases not matched to a gene: 5. The CDR3 contains 16 residues. CDR3 region: CASSLTGGFNTGELFF. Written as DNA, the CDR3 is TGTGCCAGCAGCTTGACGGGAGGGTTTAACACCGGGGAGCTGTTTTTT.

The rearrangement joins TRBV5-8 to TRBJ2-7, with a weak D call TRBD2 (5 bases). V was cut by 0 bases and J by 3 bases, with 19 bases left in between. This CDR3 comprises 17 residues. CDR1 and CDR2 from the germline V gene are SGHTS and YDEGEE. CDR3 residues: CASSLAWRPQTSYEQYF. CDR3 nucleotides: TGTGCCAGCAGCTTGGCTTGGAGGCCACAAACGAGCTACGAGCAGTACTTC.

J is TRBJ2-2 and V is TRBV7-3; no clear D gene. CDR1 and CDR2 from the germline V gene are SGHTA and FQGTGA. Trimming removed 7 bases at V and 2 bases at J, with 2 bases between. CDR3 length: 11 amino acids. The CDR3 nucleotides are TGTGCCAGCACCAACACCGGGGAGCTGTTTTTT. Translating it yields CASTNTGELFF.

The rearrangement uses TRBV5-4 and TRBJ1-1; TRBD1 aligns across 9 bases. Germline loops: CDR1 SGHNT, CDR2 YYREEE (reference sequence). CDR3 length: 15 amino acids. V shed 4 bases and J 4 bases; nucleotides not matched to a gene: 8. CDR3 residues: CASSLLQGASTEAFF. CDR3 nucleotide sequence: TGTGCCAGCAGCCTATTACAGGGGGCATCCACTGAAGCTTTCTTT.

The chain links TRBV30 to TRBJ2-1, with 7 bases fitting TRBD1. The junction had 6 bases not matched to a gene; V was cut back by 7 bases and J by 3 bases. The CDR3 spans 13 residues. Germline V gene sequence: CDR1 GTSNPN, CDR2 SVGIG (reference sequence). The CDR3 sequence is CASSGQLYNEQFF. The CDR3, as DNA: TGTGCCTCTTCGGGACAGCTCTACAATGAGCAGTTCTTC.

This clone was seen just once. The chain has TRBV7-6 and TRBJ2-3, with D unresolved. The CDR3 length is 14 residues. Germline V gene lookup returns CDR1 SGHVS and CDR2 FNYEAQ. The germline V and J ends were trimmed by 1 base and 0 bases, with 5 bases remaining between them. The CDR3 DNA is TGTGCCAGCAGCTTAGTCCCTAGCACAGATACGCAGTATTTT. Amino acids: CASSLVPSTDTQYF.

CDR3 in DNA: TGTGCCACCAGCAGAGATTGGGCTAGCGGGAGGGCCCACGAGCAGTACTTC. It codes for CATSRDWASGRAHEQYF. The rearrangement joins TRBV15 to TRBJ2-7; TRBD2 agrees at 12 bases. This CDR3 region has 17 residues. V shed 0 bases and J 5 bases; nucleotides not matched to a gene: 8. Germline CDR1 and CDR2: LNHNV and YYDKDF (reference sequence).

The V gene is TRBV7-9, the J gene TRBJ2-5; 7 positions match TRBD2. The J segment lost 5 bases and the V segment lost 5 bases, leaving 8 bases of the junction unmatched. The CDR3 contains 14 residues. Germline V CDR1 and CDR2: SEHNR, FQNEAQ (reference sequence). CDR3 bases: TGTGCCAGCAGCCCAACGACTAGCTTGGAGACCCAGTACTTC. Amino acids: CASSPTTSLETQYF.

The chain links TRBV30 to TRBJ1-1, with TRBD1 identical over 9 bases. Germline V lookup: CDR1 GTSNPN, CDR2 SVGIG (reference sequence). The CDR3 consists of 13 residues. V shed 2 bases, J shed 5 bases, and the junction held 3 bases outside the gene matches. The CDR3: CAWSYRGRTEAFF. In DNA form, the CDR3 reads TGTGCCTGGAGTTACAGGGGGCGAACTGAAGCTTTCTTT.

The rearrangement joins TRBV5-1 to TRBJ1-4; the match to TRBD1 covers 7 bases. From germline, CDR1 is SGHRS and CDR2 YFSETQ. CDR3 length: 16 residues. Trimming cost V 4 bases and J 5 bases; bases outside gene matches: 11. As DNA, the CDR3 is TGCGCCAGCAGCGGCCAGGGACAGATCTTAAATGAAAAACTGTTTTTT. The encoded protein is CASSGQGQILNEKLFF.

This clone was observed a few times. This rearrangement joins TRBV6-1 to TRBJ1-5; 8 bases line up with TRBD1. Germline trimming cut 6 bases from V and 4 bases from J; bases unmatched to any gene: 8. The CDR3 runs to 15 residues. Germline lookup yields CDR1 MNHNS and CDR2 SASEGT. CDR3 in DNA: TGTGCCAGCAGGGACCCCGGGACAGGTAATCAGCCCCAGCATTTT. As protein: CASRDPGTGNQPQHF.

This clone was counted once. This chain uses TRBV10-3 with TRBJ2-2; D may be TRBD1 (6 bases). Trimming stripped 0 bases from V and 4 bases from J, with 12 bases between. Germline values: CDR1 ENHRY, CDR2 SYGVKD. The CDR3 runs to 16 residues. The CDR3 protein is CAISESPNRATGELFF. In nucleotides, the CDR3 is TGTGCCATCAGTGAGTCCCCTAACAGGGCCACCGGGGAGCTGTTTTTT.

This clone showed up just once. The genes are TRBV7-3 and TRBJ2-7; perhaps TRBD2 as D (6 bases). Germline-derived CDR1 and CDR2 are SGHTA and FQGTGA. V dropped 5 bases and J dropped 0 bases, with 26 bases sitting between them. CDR3 length equals 19 residues. The CDR3 region is CASSPIRPRGRESSYEQYF. The CDR3 DNA sequence: TGTGCCAGCAGCCCCATCCGGCCCCGTGGGCGGGAAAGCTCCTACGAGCAGTACTTC.